This TCR beta chain derives from a study of T cell responses to AZD1222 COVID-19 vaccine. Whole-study findings and limits: AZD1222 recipients seropositive at baseline numbered only 6 or 7. Epitopes outside B.1.351 and B.1.1.7 mutated regions reportedly drew nearly half of spike TCRs.

V trimming: 2 bases; J trimming: 4 bases; junction bases outside the gene matches: 13. Germline values: CDR1 MNHEY, CDR2 SMNVEV (reference sequence). The CDR3 covers 17 residues. The table came from immunoSEQ multiplex PCR; TCRdb's copy has only in-frame clones and leaves some out. Among 150,000 to 200,000 clones listed, almost 95% were seen once. A remark on this clone: Antigen: not known.

This material consisted of peripheral blood, taken on day 0 of AZD1222 vaccination. The chain recombines TRBV27 with TRBJ1-2; 7 bases fit TRBD1. The origin of this receptor is an adult in good health. CDR3 bases: TGTGCCAGCAGTTTAAGGACAGGTCGCGGTTTGGGCTATGGCTACACCTTC. Residues: CASSLRTGRGLGYGYTF.